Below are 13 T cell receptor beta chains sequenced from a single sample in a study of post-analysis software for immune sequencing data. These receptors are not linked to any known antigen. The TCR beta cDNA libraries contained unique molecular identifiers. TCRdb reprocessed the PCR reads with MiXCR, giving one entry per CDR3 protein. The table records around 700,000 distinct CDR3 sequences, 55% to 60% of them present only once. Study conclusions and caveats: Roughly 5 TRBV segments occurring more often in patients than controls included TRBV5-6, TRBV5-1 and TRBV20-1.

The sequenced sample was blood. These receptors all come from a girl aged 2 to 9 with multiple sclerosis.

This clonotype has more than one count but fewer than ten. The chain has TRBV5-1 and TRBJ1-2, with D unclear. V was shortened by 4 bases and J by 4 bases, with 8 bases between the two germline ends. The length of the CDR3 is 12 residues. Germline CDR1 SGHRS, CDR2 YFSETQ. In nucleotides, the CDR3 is TGCGCCAGCAGCCGCGACACCTATGGCTACACCTTC. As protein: CASSRDTYGYTF.

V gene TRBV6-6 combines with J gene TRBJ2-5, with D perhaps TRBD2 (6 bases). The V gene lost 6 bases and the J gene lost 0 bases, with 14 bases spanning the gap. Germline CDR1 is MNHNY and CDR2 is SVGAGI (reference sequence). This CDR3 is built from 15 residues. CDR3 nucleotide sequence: TGTGCCAGCAGCCCCCACCGGGACTACCAAGAGACCCAGTACTTC. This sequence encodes CASSPHRDYQETQYF.

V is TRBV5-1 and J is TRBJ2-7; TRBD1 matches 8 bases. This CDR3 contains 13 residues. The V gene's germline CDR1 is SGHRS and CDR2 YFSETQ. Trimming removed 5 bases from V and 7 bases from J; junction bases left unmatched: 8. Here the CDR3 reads CASSWDRPREQYF. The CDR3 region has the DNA TGCGCCAGCAGTTGGGACAGGCCACGGGAGCAGTACTTC.

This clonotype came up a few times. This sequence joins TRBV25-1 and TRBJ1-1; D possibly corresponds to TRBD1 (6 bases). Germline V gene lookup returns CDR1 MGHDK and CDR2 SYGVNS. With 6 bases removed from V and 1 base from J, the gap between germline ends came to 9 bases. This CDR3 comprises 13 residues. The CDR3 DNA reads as TGTGCCAGCAGAGGGACACCGAACACTGAAGCTTTCTTT. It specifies CASRGTPNTEAFF.

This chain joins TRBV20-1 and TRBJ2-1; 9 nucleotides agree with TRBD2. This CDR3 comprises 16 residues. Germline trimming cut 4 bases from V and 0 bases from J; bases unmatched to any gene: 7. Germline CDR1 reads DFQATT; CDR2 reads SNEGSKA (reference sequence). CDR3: CSATSGRHSSYNEQFF. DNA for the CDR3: TGCAGTGCTACCAGCGGGAGGCACAGCTCCTACAATGAGCAGTTCTTC.

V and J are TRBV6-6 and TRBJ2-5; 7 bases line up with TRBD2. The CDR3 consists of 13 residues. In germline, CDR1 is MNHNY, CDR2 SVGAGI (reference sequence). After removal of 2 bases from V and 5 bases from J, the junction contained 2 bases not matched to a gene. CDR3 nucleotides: TGTGCCAGCAGTTACGTTAGCGGGGAGACCCAGTACTTC. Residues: CASSYVSGETQYF.

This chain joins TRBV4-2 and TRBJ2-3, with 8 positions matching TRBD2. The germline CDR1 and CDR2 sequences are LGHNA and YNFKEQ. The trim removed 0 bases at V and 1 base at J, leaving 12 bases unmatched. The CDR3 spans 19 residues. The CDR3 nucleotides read TGTGCCAGCAGCCAAGATTATGCGGCGGGAGGAGACGGCACAGATACGCAGTATTTT. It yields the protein CASSQDYAAGGDGTDTQYF.

The CDR3 nucleotides are TGTGCCAGCAGTGACGCGAACAGGGGGGAGACCCAGTACTTC. Its protein is CASSDANRGETQYF. The chain couples TRBV2 to TRBJ2-5, with 8 bases matching TRBD1. The V and J ends lost 3 bases and 5 bases, in that order; junction bases with no gene match: 5. Germline CDR1 SNHLY, CDR2 FYNNEI. CDR3 length: 14 amino acids.

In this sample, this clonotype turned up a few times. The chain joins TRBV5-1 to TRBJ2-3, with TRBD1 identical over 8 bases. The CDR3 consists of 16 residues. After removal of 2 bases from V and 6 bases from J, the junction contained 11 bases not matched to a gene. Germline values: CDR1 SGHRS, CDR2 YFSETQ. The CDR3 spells CASSFPRGQGLDTQYF. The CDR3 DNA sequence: TGCGCCAGCAGCTTCCCCCGAGGACAGGGCCTCGATACGCAGTATTTT.

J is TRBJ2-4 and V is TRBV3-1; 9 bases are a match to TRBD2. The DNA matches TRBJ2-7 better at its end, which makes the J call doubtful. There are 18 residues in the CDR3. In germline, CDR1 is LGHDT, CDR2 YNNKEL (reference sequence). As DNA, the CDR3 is TGTGCCAGCATCATACTCAGAACCAGCGGGAGGCCGCCCTGCGAGCAGTACTTC. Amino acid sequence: CASIILRTSGRPPCEQYF.

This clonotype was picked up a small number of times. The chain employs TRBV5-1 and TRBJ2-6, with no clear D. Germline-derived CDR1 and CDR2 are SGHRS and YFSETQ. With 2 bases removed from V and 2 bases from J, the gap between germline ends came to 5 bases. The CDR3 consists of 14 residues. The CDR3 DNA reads TGCGCCAGCAGCTTTAACACTGGGGCCAACGTCCTGACTTTC. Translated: CASSFNTGANVLTF.

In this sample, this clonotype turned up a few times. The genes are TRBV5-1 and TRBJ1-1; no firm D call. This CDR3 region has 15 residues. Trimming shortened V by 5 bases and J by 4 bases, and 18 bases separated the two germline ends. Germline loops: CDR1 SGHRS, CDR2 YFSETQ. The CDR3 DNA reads TGCGCCAGCAGAACCTCAGGTGGACCCTTCACTGAAGCTTTCTTT. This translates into CASRTSGGPFTEAFF.

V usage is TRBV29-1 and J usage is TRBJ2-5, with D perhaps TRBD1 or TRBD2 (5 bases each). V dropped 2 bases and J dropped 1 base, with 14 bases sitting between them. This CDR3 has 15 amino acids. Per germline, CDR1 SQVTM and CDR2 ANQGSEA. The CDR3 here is CSVEPLPGAQETQYF. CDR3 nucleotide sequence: TGCAGCGTTGAACCCCTCCCCGGGGCCCAAGAGACCCAGTACTTC. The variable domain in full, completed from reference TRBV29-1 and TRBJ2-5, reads SAVISQKPSRDICQRGTSLTIQCQVDSQVTMMFWYRQQPGQSLTLIATANQGSEATYESGFVIDKFPISRPNLTFSTLTVSNMSPEDSSIYLCSVEPLPGAQETQYFGPGTRLLVL.